This T cell receptor beta chain was observed in a study of blood T cells in healthy people across ages. Looking at the study overall: The capture of about one barcoded beta molecule per two T cells was achieved by template switching.

CDR3 length: 17 residues. Trimming took 0 bases from V and 7 from J; bases not matched to a gene: 10. Germline V lookup: CDR1 SGHTA, CDR2 FQGNSA. This clonotype turned up a few times. PCR was performed a second time for roughly 7 to 12 cycles using a sample-barcoded 5' primer and a J-beta primer mix. Unique molecular identifiers of 12 random nucleotides labeled each cDNA. From each sample, at least 3 million paired-end reads containing CDR3 were obtained. TCRdb called the 5' RACE reads again in MiXCR, with one record for every CDR3 protein. The sample lists approximately 1,000,000 distinct CDR3 sequences, 30% to 40% occurring once. The people who gave samples were healthy Caucasians from Russia, aged about 6 to 95.

The V and J genes are TRBV7-2 and TRBJ2-2; 8 bases are shared with TRBD1. The clonotype comes from a man aged 18 to 29 in good health. Sequenced input: blood. The CDR3 sequence: CASSLAGTGLDIGELFF. The CDR3 nucleotides read TGTGCCAGCAGCTTAGCCGGGACAGGATTGGACATCGGGGAGCTGTTTTTT. The full variable domain, in which reference TRBV7-2 and TRBJ2-2 provide the parts outside the CDR3, is GAGVSQSPSNKVTEKGKDVELRCDPISGHTALYWYRQSLGQGLEFLIYFQGNSAPDKSGLPSDRFSAERTGGSVSTLTIQRTQQEDSAVYLCASSLAGTGLDIGELFFGEGSRLTVL.